This is a list of T cell receptor beta chains from one sample in a study of Ad26.COV2.S vaccination and SARS-CoV-2 variants. Using immunoSEQ multiplex PCR, the repertoire was profiled, and TCRdb retains in-frame clones only, with some absent. This table has a few hundred thousand clones, approximately 92% appearing once. The starting material was peripheral blood, obtained in a trial of Ad26.COV2.S vaccine versus placebo. The source of these receptors is a person aged 18 to 59 who received the Ad26.COV2.S COVID-19 vaccine or a placebo. Each CDR3 is given with its conserved first and last residue. The order of the fields is D gene, clone size, V gene, J gene, CDR3 protein, CDR3 DNA. D genes are given only for firm matches. Some rows mark clone size as missing; the rest say once, few, many or name a class of expanded clone.

D gene: TRBD2; clone size: once; V gene: TRBV14; J gene: TRBJ2-5; CDR3 protein: CASSQDPLAETNQETQYF; CDR3 DNA: TGTGCCAGCAGCCAAGATCCGCTAGCGGAGACGAATCAAGAGACCCAGTACTTC
D gene: TRBD1; clone size: NA; V gene: TRBV28; J gene: TRBJ1-1; CDR3 protein: CASSLGQTNTEAFF; CDR3 DNA: TGTGCCAGCAGTTTGGGACAGACAAACACTGAAGCTTTCTTT
D gene: TRBD1; clone size: NA; V gene: TRBV18; J gene: TRBJ2-1; CDR3 protein: CASSPGTGREQFF; CDR3 DNA: TGTGCCAGCTCACCAGGGACAGGGCGTGAGCAGTTCTTC
D gene: NA; clone size: NA; V gene: TRBV4-1; J gene: TRBJ2-3; CDR3 protein: CASSQGPRTDTQYF; CDR3 DNA: TGCGCCAGCAGCCAAGGGCCCCGCACAGATACGCAGTATTTT
D gene: NA; clone size: NA; V gene: TRBV6-2/TRBV6-3; J gene: TRBJ1-5; CDR3 protein: CASSYGGYGNQPQHF; CDR3 DNA: TGTGCCAGCAGTTACGGGGGCTACGGCAATCAGCCCCAGCATTTT
D gene: NA; clone size: NA; V gene: TRBV6-5; J gene: TRBJ2-7; CDR3 protein: CASSRDGPYEQYF; CDR3 DNA: TGTGCCAGCAGTCGGGACGGACCCTACGAGCAGTACTTC
D gene: TRBD1; clone size: NA; V gene: TRBV19; J gene: TRBJ1-3; CDR3 protein: CASWDRGSGNTIYF; CDR3 DNA: TGTGCCAGTTGGGACAGGGGGTCTGGAAACACCATATATTTT
D gene: TRBD1; clone size: NA; V gene: TRBV27; J gene: TRBJ2-6; CDR3 protein: CASSAGTGGPGANVLTF; CDR3 DNA: TGTGCCAGCAGTGCTGGGACAGGTGGCCCTGGGGCCAACGTCCTGACTTTC
D gene: NA; clone size: NA; V gene: TRBV7-9; J gene: TRBJ2-7; CDR3 protein: CASMAGYEQYF; CDR3 DNA: TGTGCCAGCATGGCCGGCTACGAGCAGTACTTC
D gene: TRBD2; clone size: NA; V gene: TRBV5-1; J gene: TRBJ2-3; CDR3 protein: CASSPSLAALPDTQYF; CDR3 DNA: TGCGCCAGCAGCCCCTCTCTAGCGGCCCTCCCAGATACGCAGTATTTT
D gene: NA; clone size: NA; V gene: TRBV10-1; J gene: TRBJ2-5; CDR3 protein: CASSAQTQETQYF; CDR3 DNA: TGCGCCAGCAGTGCACAGACCCAAGAGACCCAGTACTTC
D gene: TRBD2; clone size: NA; V gene: TRBV3-1/TRBV3-2; J gene: TRBJ2-3; CDR3 protein: CASSQRTSGTSTDTQYF; CDR3 DNA: TGTGCCAGCAGCCAGAGGACTAGCGGGACCAGCACAGATACGCAGTATTTT
D gene: NA; clone size: NA; V gene: TRBV9; J gene: TRBJ2-7; CDR3 protein: CASNPGQPRGEQYF; CDR3 DNA: TGTGCCAGCAACCCAGGACAGCCAAGGGGCGAGCAGTACTTC
D gene: NA; clone size: NA; V gene: TRBV5-5; J gene: TRBJ1-1; CDR3 protein: CASSLFGGGDTEAFF; CDR3 DNA: TGTGCCAGCAGCTTGTTTGGGGGCGGGGACACTGAAGCTTTCTTT
D gene: NA; clone size: NA; V gene: TRBV19; J gene: TRBJ2-5; CDR3 protein: CASRRQAAETQYF; CDR3 DNA: TGTGCCAGTAGACGTCAGGCAGCAGAGACCCAGTACTTC
D gene: NA; clone size: NA; V gene: TRBV6-6; J gene: TRBJ2-6; CDR3 protein: CASSFTPGANVLTF; CDR3 DNA: TGTGCCAGCAGTTTTACGCCGGGGGCCAACGTCCTGACTTTC
D gene: TRBD2; clone size: few; V gene: TRBV11-2; J gene: TRBJ2-5; CDR3 protein: CASSLGDREGIAETQYF; CDR3 DNA: TGTGCCAGCAGCTTAGGCGACCGGGAGGGGATCGCAGAGACCCAGTACTTC
D gene: NA; clone size: NA; V gene: TRBV5-6; J gene: TRBJ1-2; CDR3 protein: CASSLQGSPNYGYTF; CDR3 DNA: TGTGCCAGCAGCTTGCAGGGTTCACCTAACTATGGCTACACCTTC
D gene: NA; clone size: NA; V gene: TRBV30; J gene: TRBJ2-2; CDR3 protein: CAWSSGAGELFF; CDR3 DNA: TGTGCCTGGAGTAGTGGAGCCGGGGAGCTGTTTTTT
D gene: NA; clone size: NA; V gene: TRBV11-2; J gene: TRBJ1-2; CDR3 protein: CASSLGQSAYGYTF; CDR3 DNA: TGTGCCAGCAGCTTAGGGCAGTCAGCCTATGGCTACACCTTC
D gene: NA; clone size: NA; V gene: TRBV9; J gene: TRBJ2-5; CDR3 protein: CASSDLGDPQETQYF; CDR3 DNA: TGTGCCAGCAGCGACCTAGGCGATCCACAAGAGACCCAGTACTTC
D gene: NA; clone size: NA; V gene: TRBV6-2/TRBV6-3; J gene: TRBJ2-1; CDR3 protein: CASSYTGSSYNEQFF; CDR3 DNA: TGTGCCAGCAGTTATACGGGATCCTCATATAATGAGCAGTTCTTC
D gene: TRBD1; clone size: NA; V gene: TRBV18; J gene: TRBJ1-1; CDR3 protein: CASSPGQNTEAFF; CDR3 DNA: TGTGCCAGCTCACCGGGACAGAATACTGAAGCTTTCTTT
D gene: TRBD2; clone size: once; V gene: TRBV5-4; J gene: TRBJ2-1; CDR3 protein: CASSSKASGIYNEQFF; CDR3 DNA: TGTGCCAGCAGCTCAAAGGCTAGCGGGATCTACAATGAGCAGTTCTTC
D gene: TRBD1; clone size: NA; V gene: TRBV14; J gene: TRBJ2-7; CDR3 protein: CASSHLLGRGYEQYF; CDR3 DNA: TGTGCCAGCAGCCATCTCTTGGGCAGGGGGTACGAGCAGTACTTC
D gene: NA; clone size: NA; V gene: TRBV28; J gene: TRBJ1-2; CDR3 protein: CASSFRAQYGYTF; CDR3 DNA: TGTGCCAGCAGTTTTAGGGCCCAATATGGCTACACCTTC
D gene: NA; clone size: NA; V gene: TRBV2; J gene: TRBJ1-1; CDR3 protein: CASSEIVSNTEAFF; CDR3 DNA: TGTGCCAGCAGTGAAATTGTTTCGAACACTGAAGCTTTCTTT
D gene: TRBD1; clone size: once; V gene: TRBV7-9; J gene: TRBJ1-1; CDR3 protein: CASSPAGTGHTEAFF; CDR3 DNA: TGTGCCAGCAGCCCAGCCGGGACAGGCCACACTGAAGCTTTCTTT
D gene: NA; clone size: NA; V gene: TRBV3-1/TRBV3-2; J gene: TRBJ1-1; CDR3 protein: CASSQAGGTEAFF; CDR3 DNA: TGTGCCAGCAGCCAAGCGGGGGGCACTGAAGCTTTCTTT
D gene: TRBD1; clone size: NA; V gene: TRBV7-2; J gene: TRBJ1-2; CDR3 protein: CASSRDRGHSNYGYTF; CDR3 DNA: TGTGCCAGCAGCCGGGACAGGGGCCACTCTAACTATGGCTACACCTTC
D gene: TRBD2; clone size: NA; V gene: TRBV15; J gene: TRBJ2-1; CDR3 protein: CATSRGTSGSYEQFF; CDR3 DNA: TGTGCCACCAGCAGGGGGACTAGCGGGAGTTATGAGCAGTTCTTC
D gene: TRBD1; clone size: NA; V gene: TRBV19; J gene: TRBJ2-5; CDR3 protein: CASSYRDRGVETQYF; CDR3 DNA: TGTGCCAGTAGTTACCGGGACAGGGGTGTAGAGACCCAGTACTTC
D gene: NA; clone size: NA; V gene: TRBV2; J gene: TRBJ1-5; CDR3 protein: CASSPVSGNQPQHF; CDR3 DNA: TGTGCCAGCAGCCCAGTCTCTGGTAATCAGCCCCAGCATTTT
D gene: NA; clone size: NA; V gene: TRBV27; J gene: TRBJ2-7; CDR3 protein: CASGERNSYEQYF; CDR3 DNA: TGTGCCAGCGGAGAGCGGAACTCCTACGAGCAGTACTTC
D gene: NA; clone size: NA; V gene: TRBV6-5; J gene: TRBJ1-1; CDR3 protein: CASSYQGNTEAFF; CDR3 DNA: TGTGCCAGCAGTTACCAGGGAAACACTGAAGCTTTCTTT
D gene: NA; clone size: few; V gene: TRBV28; J gene: TRBJ2-7; CDR3 protein: CASGQNYEQYF; CDR3 DNA: TGTGCCAGCGGACAGAACTACGAGCAGTACTTC
D gene: TRBD2; clone size: once; V gene: TRBV7-2; J gene: TRBJ2-5; CDR3 protein: CASSPLLAGGGETQYF; CDR3 DNA: TGTGCCAGCAGCCCCTTACTAGCGGGAGGAGGAGAGACCCAGTACTTC
D gene: TRBD2; clone size: NA; V gene: TRBV5-4; J gene: TRBJ2-5; CDR3 protein: CASSPGTSVQETQYF; CDR3 DNA: TGTGCCAGCAGCCCTGGGACTAGCGTTCAAGAGACCCAGTACTTC
D gene: NA; clone size: NA; V gene: TRBV18; J gene: TRBJ2-2; CDR3 protein: CASSGGDRATGELFF; CDR3 DNA: TGTGCCAGCTCGGGGGGCGACAGGGCCACCGGGGAGCTGTTTTTT
D gene: NA; clone size: NA; V gene: TRBV29-1; J gene: TRBJ1-2; CDR3 protein: CSVAGIDGYTF; CDR3 DNA: TGCAGCGTAGCAGGGATAGATGGCTACACCTTC
D gene: NA; clone size: NA; V gene: TRBV27; J gene: TRBJ1-3; CDR3 protein: CASSSLQGGLRNTIYF; CDR3 DNA: TGTGCCAGCAGTTCCCTACAGGGTGGGTTACGAAACACCATATATTTT
D gene: NA; clone size: NA; V gene: TRBV2; J gene: TRBJ1-2; CDR3 protein: CASSGASYGYTF; CDR3 DNA: TGTGCCAGCAGCGGGGCCTCCTATGGCTACACCTTC
D gene: NA; clone size: once; V gene: TRBV15; J gene: TRBJ2-1; CDR3 protein: CATTRSQVVTEQFF; CDR3 DNA: TGTGCCACCACCCGGAGTCAAGTAGTTACTGAGCAGTTCTTC
D gene: TRBD2; clone size: NA; V gene: TRBV7-2; J gene: TRBJ2-7; CDR3 protein: CASSSGTSGTEQYF; CDR3 DNA: TGTGCCAGCAGTTCTGGGACTAGCGGGACCGAGCAGTACTTC
D gene: TRBD1; clone size: NA; V gene: TRBV10-3; J gene: TRBJ2-7; CDR3 protein: CAITPGQGSFNEQYF; CDR3 DNA: TGTGCCATCACCCCCGGACAGGGGTCATTTAACGAGCAGTACTTC
D gene: TRBD1; clone size: NA; V gene: TRBV2; J gene: TRBJ1-5; CDR3 protein: CASRGQGNQPQHF; CDR3 DNA: TGTGCCAGCAGGGGACAGGGCAATCAGCCCCAGCATTTT
D gene: NA; clone size: NA; V gene: TRBV5-6; J gene: TRBJ1-3; CDR3 protein: CASSSVRISGNTIYF; CDR3 DNA: TGTGCCAGCAGCTCAGTTCGGATCTCTGGAAACACCATATATTTT
D gene: NA; clone size: NA; V gene: TRBV9; J gene: TRBJ2-7; CDR3 protein: CASSVELDPYEQYF; CDR3 DNA: TGTGCCAGCAGCGTAGAACTAGACCCCTACGAGCAGTACTTC
D gene: TRBD1; clone size: NA; V gene: TRBV6-6; J gene: TRBJ1-4; CDR3 protein: CASSHLLPGQESEKLFF; CDR3 DNA: TGTGCCAGCAGTCATTTACTACCGGGACAGGAGTCTGAAAAACTGTTTTTT
D gene: NA; clone size: NA; V gene: TRBV30; J gene: TRBJ2-4; CDR3 protein: CAWRRPGSKNIQYF; CDR3 DNA: TGTGCCTGGAGGAGGCCGGGCAGCAAAAACATTCAGTACTTC
D gene: TRBD2; clone size: NA; V gene: TRBV29-1; J gene: TRBJ2-3; CDR3 protein: CSVDSGSGTDTQYF; CDR3 DNA: TGCAGCGTCGATAGCGGGAGTGGAACAGATACGCAGTATTTT
D gene: NA; clone size: NA; V gene: TRBV5-6; J gene: TRBJ2-7; CDR3 protein: CASNGLGEQYF; CDR3 DNA: TGTGCCAGCAACGGTTTAGGGGAGCAGTACTTC
D gene: NA; clone size: few; V gene: TRBV30; J gene: TRBJ2-1; CDR3 protein: CAWRESPSSSYNEQFF; CDR3 DNA: TGTGCCTGGAGGGAGTCCCCGTCGAGCTCCTACAATGAGCAGTTCTTC
D gene: NA; clone size: many; V gene: TRBV16; J gene: TRBJ1-1; CDR3 protein: CASSQSITGTTEAFF; CDR3 DNA: TGTGCCAGCAGCCAATCGATCACGGGGACGACTGAAGCTTTCTTT
D gene: NA; clone size: NA; V gene: TRBV12-3/TRBV12-4; J gene: TRBJ1-2; CDR3 protein: CASSLMVDYGYTF; CDR3 DNA: TGTGCCAGCAGCCTAATGGTCGACTATGGCTACACCTTC
D gene: NA; clone size: NA; V gene: TRBV25-1; J gene: TRBJ1-1; CDR3 protein: CASSEWMGNTEAFF; CDR3 DNA: TGTGCCAGCAGTGAATGGATGGGGAACACTGAAGCTTTCTTT
D gene: TRBD1; clone size: NA; V gene: TRBV19; J gene: TRBJ1-4; CDR3 protein: CASSPDRGGEKLFF; CDR3 DNA: TGTGCCAGTAGTCCAGACAGGGGCGGTGAAAAACTGTTTTTT
D gene: NA; clone size: NA; V gene: TRBV19; J gene: TRBJ1-1; CDR3 protein: CASSIGGFTEAFF; CDR3 DNA: TGTGCCAGTAGTATAGGGGGCTTCACTGAAGCTTTCTTT